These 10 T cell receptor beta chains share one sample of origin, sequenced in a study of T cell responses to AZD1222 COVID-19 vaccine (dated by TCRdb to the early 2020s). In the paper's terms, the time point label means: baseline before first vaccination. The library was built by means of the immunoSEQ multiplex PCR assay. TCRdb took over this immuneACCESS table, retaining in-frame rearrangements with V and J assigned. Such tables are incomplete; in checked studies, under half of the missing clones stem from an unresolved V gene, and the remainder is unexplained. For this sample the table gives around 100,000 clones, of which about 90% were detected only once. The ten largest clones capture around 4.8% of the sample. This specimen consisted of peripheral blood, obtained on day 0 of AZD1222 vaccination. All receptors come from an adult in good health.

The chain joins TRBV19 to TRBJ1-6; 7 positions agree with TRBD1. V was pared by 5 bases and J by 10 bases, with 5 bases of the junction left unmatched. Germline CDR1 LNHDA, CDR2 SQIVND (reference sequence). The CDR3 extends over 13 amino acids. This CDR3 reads CASSPQGRSPLHF. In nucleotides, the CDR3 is TGTGCCAGTAGTCCACAGGGGAGGTCACCCCTCCACTTT. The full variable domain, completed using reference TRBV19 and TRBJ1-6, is DGGITQSPKYLFRKEGQNVTLSCEQNLNHDAMYWYRQDPGQGLRLIYYSQIVNDFQKGDIAEGYSVSREKKESFPLTVTSAQKNPTAFYLCASSPQGRSPLHFGNGTRLTVT.

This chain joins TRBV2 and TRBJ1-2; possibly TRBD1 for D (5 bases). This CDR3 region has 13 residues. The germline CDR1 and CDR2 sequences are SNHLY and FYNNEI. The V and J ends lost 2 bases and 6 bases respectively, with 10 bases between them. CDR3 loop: CASSEQGWDGYTF. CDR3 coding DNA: TGTGCCAGCAGTGAACAGGGATGGGATGGCTACACCTTC.

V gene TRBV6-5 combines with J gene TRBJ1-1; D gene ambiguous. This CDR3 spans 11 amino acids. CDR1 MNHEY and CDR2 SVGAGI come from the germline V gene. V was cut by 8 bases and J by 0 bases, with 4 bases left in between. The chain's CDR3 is CASELNTEAFF. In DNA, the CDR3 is TGTGCCAGCGAGTTGAACACTGAAGCTTTCTTT.

CDR3 sequence (DNA): TGTGCCAGCAGTTACTCGTGGGGACGACTGTACGCTGAAGCTTTCTTT. Protein product: CASSYSWGRLYAEAFF. The chain is built from TRBV6-6 and TRBJ1-1; TRBD1 is a possible D gene (5 bases). Germline CDR1 and CDR2: MNHNY and SVGAGI (reference sequence). The ends were cut back, 0 bases at V and 6 bases at J, with 17 bases in the middle. This CDR3 has 16 amino acids.

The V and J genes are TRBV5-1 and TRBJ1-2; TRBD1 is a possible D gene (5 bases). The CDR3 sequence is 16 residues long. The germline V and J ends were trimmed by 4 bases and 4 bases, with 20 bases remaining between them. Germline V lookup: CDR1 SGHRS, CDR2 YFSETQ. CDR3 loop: CASSHYGTGRVYGYTF. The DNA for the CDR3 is TGCGCCAGCAGCCATTACGGGACTGGTCGGGTCTATGGCTACACCTTC.

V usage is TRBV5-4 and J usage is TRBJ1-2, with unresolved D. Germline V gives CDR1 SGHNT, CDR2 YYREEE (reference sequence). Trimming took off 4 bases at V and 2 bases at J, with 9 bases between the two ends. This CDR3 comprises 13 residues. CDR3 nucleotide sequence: TGTGCCAGCAGCGGCACAACGAACTATGGCTACACCTTC. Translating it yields CASSGTTNYGYTF.

The CDR3 nucleotides read TGTGCCAGCAGCCCCGGGGGACTAGCGGGGGTAGAGACCCAGTACTTC. It is translated as CASSPGGLAGVETQYF. The J gene is TRBJ2-5, the V gene TRBV5-4, with 14 bases identical to TRBD2. The CDR3 runs 16 residues. The V gene end was trimmed by 4 bases and the J gene end by 4 bases; junction bases not matched to a gene: 6. In germline, CDR1 is SGHNT, CDR2 YYREEE (reference sequence).

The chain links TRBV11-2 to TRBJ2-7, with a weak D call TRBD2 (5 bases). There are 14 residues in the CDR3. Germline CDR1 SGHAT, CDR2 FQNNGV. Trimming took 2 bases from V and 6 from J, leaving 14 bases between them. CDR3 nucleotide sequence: TGTGCCAGCAGCTTAATTTCAAGCGGTCTCGAGCAGTACTTC. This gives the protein CASSLISSGLEQYF.

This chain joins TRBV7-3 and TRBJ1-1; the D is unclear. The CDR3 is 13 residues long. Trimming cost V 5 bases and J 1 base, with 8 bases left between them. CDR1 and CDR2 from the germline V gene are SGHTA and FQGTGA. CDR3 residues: CASSRASNTEAFF. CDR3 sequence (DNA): TGTGCCAGCAGCAGGGCTTCGAACACTGAAGCTTTCTTT.

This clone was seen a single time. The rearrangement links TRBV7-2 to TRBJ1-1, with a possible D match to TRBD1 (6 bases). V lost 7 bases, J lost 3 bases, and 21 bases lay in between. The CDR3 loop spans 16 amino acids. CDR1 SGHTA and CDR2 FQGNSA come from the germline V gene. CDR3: CASTQPGVGYDTEAFF. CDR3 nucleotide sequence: TGTGCCAGCACCCAACCAGGGGTCGGGTATGACACTGAAGCTTTCTTT.